A selection of T cell receptor beta chains follows, all from one sample in a study of blood T cell repertoires in COVID-19. The table came from immunoSEQ multiplex PCR; TCRdb's copy has only in-frame clones and leaves some out. The repertoire consists of about 210,000 clones, with roughly 86% occurring once and the leading ten covering roughly 5.9%. Sequenced sample: PBMCs or T cells enriched from blood (not recorded which). All receptors derive from a middle-aged man with acute COVID-19. The CDR3 runs from the conserved cysteine through the conserved F or W. Fields, in order: clone size, J gene, V gene, D gene, CDR3 protein, CDR3 DNA. A D gene is named only where the DNA matches it firmly. Rows give clone size only sometimes, using once, few, many, or a class for an expanded clone.

abundance: -
j_gene: TRBJ2-2
v_gene: TRBV6-5
d_gene: TRBD2
CDR3aa: CASTREGGATGELFF
CDR3nt: TGTGCCAGCACAAGGGAGGGAGGTGCCACCGGGGAGCTGTTTTTT

abundance: -
j_gene: TRBJ2-5
v_gene: TRBV7-3
d_gene: TRBD1
CDR3aa: CASSQGQGETQYF
CDR3nt: TGTGCCAGCAGCCAGGGACAGGGAGAGACCCAGTACTTC

abundance: -
j_gene: TRBJ2-2
v_gene: TRBV6-4
d_gene: TRBD2
CDR3aa: CASPSGEAGGPVTGELFF
CDR3nt: TGTGCCAGCCCCAGCGGGGAAGCGGGAGGGCCCGTCACCGGGGAGCTGTTTTTT

abundance: -
j_gene: TRBJ1-3
v_gene: TRBV5-1
d_gene: -
CDR3aa: CASSFSSVSGNTIYF
CDR3nt: TGCGCCAGCAGCTTTTCTTCCGTCTCTGGAAACACCATATATTTT

abundance: -
j_gene: TRBJ2-5
v_gene: TRBV11-3
d_gene: TRBD1
CDR3aa: CASSSGRGLQTQYF
CDR3nt: TGTGCCAGCAGCTCCGGTAGGGGGCTGCAGACCCAGTACTTC

abundance: few
j_gene: TRBJ2-7
v_gene: TRBV5-1
d_gene: -
CDR3aa: CASSPTDSYEQYF
CDR3nt: TGCGCCAGCAGCCCGACAGATTCCTACGAGCAGTACTTC

abundance: -
j_gene: TRBJ1-1
v_gene: TRBV3-1/TRBV3-2
d_gene: -
CDR3aa: CASSQAVNTEAFF
CDR3nt: TGTGCCAGCAGCCAAGCCGTAAACACTGAAGCTTTCTTT

abundance: -
j_gene: TRBJ2-4
v_gene: TRBV2
d_gene: TRBD1
CDR3aa: CASRDRGQTKNIQYF
CDR3nt: TGTGCCAGCAGGGACAGGGGCCAGACCAAAAACATTCAGTACTTC

abundance: -
j_gene: TRBJ2-1
v_gene: TRBV6-5
d_gene: -
CDR3aa: CASRIQADNEQFF
CDR3nt: TGTGCCAGCAGAATACAGGCGGACAATGAGCAGTTCTTC

abundance: -
j_gene: TRBJ2-1
v_gene: TRBV28
d_gene: TRBD1
CDR3aa: CASKWTGGYNEQFF
CDR3nt: TGTGCCAGCAAATGGACAGGGGGCTATAATGAGCAGTTCTTC

abundance: -
j_gene: TRBJ1-5
v_gene: TRBV28
d_gene: -
CDR3aa: CASVGGDQPQHF
CDR3nt: TGTGCCAGTGTAGGGGGAGATCAGCCCCAGCATTTT

abundance: -
j_gene: TRBJ2-7
v_gene: TRBV7-7
d_gene: TRBD2
CDR3aa: CASSPGLAGGEAPYEQYF
CDR3nt: TGTGCTAGCAGCCCGGGACTAGCGGGAGGAGAAGCACCCTACGAGCAGTACTTC

abundance: -
j_gene: TRBJ2-2
v_gene: TRBV6-4
d_gene: TRBD1
CDR3aa: CAPQEGQGAQTGELFF
CDR3nt: TGTGCCCCGCAAGAGGGACAGGGGGCGCAAACCGGGGAGCTGTTTTTT

abundance: -
j_gene: TRBJ2-7
v_gene: TRBV10-2
d_gene: -
CDR3aa: CASRTSSSASYEQYF
CDR3nt: TGCGCCAGCAGAACGAGTTCTAGCGCTTCCTACGAGCAGTACTTC

abundance: -
j_gene: TRBJ2-1
v_gene: TRBV2
d_gene: TRBD2
CDR3aa: CASSEGLAGGPTFF
CDR3nt: TGTGCCAGCAGTGAAGGACTAGCGGGAGGGCCTACGTTCTTC

abundance: many
j_gene: TRBJ1-3
v_gene: TRBV7-2
d_gene: TRBD1
CDR3aa: CASSPTQGLSGNTIYF
CDR3nt: TGTGCCAGCAGCCCGACACAGGGGCTCTCTGGAAACACCATATATTTT

abundance: -
j_gene: TRBJ2-1
v_gene: TRBV6-5
d_gene: TRBD1
CDR3aa: CASKGRGNEQFF
CDR3nt: TGTGCCAGCAAGGGCAGGGGGAATGAGCAGTTCTTC

abundance: -
j_gene: TRBJ1-3
v_gene: TRBV20-1
d_gene: -
CDR3aa: CSASLSGAGNTIYF
CDR3nt: TGCAGTGCTAGTCTATCAGGGGCTGGAAACACCATATATTTT

abundance: -
j_gene: TRBJ1-5
v_gene: TRBV30
d_gene: -
CDR3aa: CAWSEQDNQPQHF
CDR3nt: TGTGCCTGGAGTGAACAGGACAATCAGCCCCAGCATTTT

abundance: -
j_gene: TRBJ1-2
v_gene: TRBV28
d_gene: TRBD1
CDR3aa: CASSSPATGVGGYTF
CDR3nt: TGTGCCAGCAGTTCACCCGCTACAGGGGTCGGCGGCTACACCTTC

abundance: -
j_gene: TRBJ2-1
v_gene: TRBV9
d_gene: TRBD2
CDR3aa: CASSGTSGYSDEQFF
CDR3nt: TGTGCCAGCAGCGGAACTAGCGGGTATTCAGATGAGCAGTTCTTC

abundance: -
j_gene: TRBJ2-1
v_gene: TRBV4-1
d_gene: TRBD2
CDR3aa: CASSQGLAGRLRNEQFF
CDR3nt: TGCGCCAGCAGCCAGGGACTAGCGGGAAGGTTGCGCAATGAGCAGTTCTTC

abundance: -
j_gene: TRBJ1-1
v_gene: TRBV10-3
d_gene: -
CDR3aa: CAISGAVEGVNTEAFF
CDR3nt: TGTGCCATCAGTGGGGCCGTAGAGGGAGTGAACACTGAAGCTTTCTTT

abundance: -
j_gene: TRBJ2-3
v_gene: TRBV7-3
d_gene: -
CDR3aa: CASSPGPYSSTDTQYF
CDR3nt: TGTGCCAGCAGCCCAGGGCCCTATTCTAGCACAGATACGCAGTATTTT

abundance: few
j_gene: TRBJ2-4
v_gene: TRBV7-9
d_gene: -
CDR3aa: CASSNELAKNIQYF
CDR3nt: TGTGCCAGCAGCAACGAACTAGCCAAAAACATTCAGTACTTC

abundance: -
j_gene: TRBJ2-3
v_gene: TRBV4-1
d_gene: -
CDR3aa: CASGRGPADTQYF
CDR3nt: TGCGCCAGCGGGCGGGGGCCCGCAGATACGCAGTATTTT

abundance: -
j_gene: TRBJ2-7
v_gene: TRBV6-5
d_gene: -
CDR3aa: CASGSRYEQYF
CDR3nt: TGTGCCAGCGGGAGCAGGTACGAGCAGTACTTC

abundance: -
j_gene: TRBJ2-2
v_gene: TRBV30
d_gene: -
CDR3aa: CAWSVSYTGELFF
CDR3nt: TGTGCCTGGAGTGTCAGTTACACCGGGGAGCTGTTTTTT

abundance: -
j_gene: TRBJ1-5
v_gene: TRBV29-1
d_gene: -
CDR3aa: CSVLPGLESPRNQPQHF
CDR3nt: TGCAGCGTTCTACCGGGACTTGAATCCCCCCGAAATCAGCCCCAGCATTTT

abundance: -
j_gene: TRBJ2-3
v_gene: TRBV20-1
d_gene: -
CDR3aa: CSASPVGLADTQYF
CDR3nt: TGCAGTGCTAGTCCGGTGGGGCTCGCAGATACGCAGTATTTT

abundance: few
j_gene: TRBJ2-3
v_gene: TRBV5-6
d_gene: -
CDR3aa: CASSQGGAGPRVVDTQYF
CDR3nt: TGTGCCAGCAGCCAAGGGGGGGCAGGGCCCCGAGTTGTAGATACGCAGTATTTT

abundance: -
j_gene: TRBJ1-3
v_gene: TRBV28
d_gene: -
CDR3aa: CASSSGSGNTIYF
CDR3nt: TGTGCCAGCAGCTCCGGCTCTGGAAACACCATATATTTT

abundance: few
j_gene: TRBJ1-1
v_gene: TRBV14
d_gene: -
CDR3aa: CASSAYNTEAFF
CDR3nt: TGTGCCAGCAGCGCCTATAACACTGAAGCTTTCTTT

abundance: -
j_gene: TRBJ2-5
v_gene: TRBV4-1
d_gene: -
CDR3aa: CASSHSPGEETQYF
CDR3nt: TGCGCCAGCAGCCATAGCCCAGGGGAAGAGACCCAGTACTTC

abundance: -
j_gene: TRBJ1-6
v_gene: TRBV7-2
d_gene: TRBD1
CDR3aa: CASGPRQGGNSPLHF
CDR3nt: TGTGCCAGCGGTCCGAGACAGGGTGGAAATTCACCCCTCCACTTT

abundance: -
j_gene: TRBJ2-2
v_gene: TRBV7-9
d_gene: -
CDR3aa: CASSSALAELFF
CDR3nt: TGTGCCAGCAGCTCCGCTTTGGCGGAGCTGTTTTTT

abundance: -
j_gene: TRBJ1-4
v_gene: TRBV29-1
d_gene: -
CDR3aa: CSVDLPEAPSGKLFF
CDR3nt: TGCAGCGTTGATCTACCCGAGGCCCCAAGTGGAAAACTGTTTTTT

abundance: few
j_gene: TRBJ1-1
v_gene: TRBV7-2
d_gene: TRBD1
CDR3aa: CASSLGQGTEAFF
CDR3nt: TGTGCCAGCAGCTTAGGACAGGGTACTGAAGCTTTCTTT

abundance: -
j_gene: TRBJ1-6
v_gene: TRBV5-1
d_gene: TRBD1
CDR3aa: CASSLEGQGNSPLHF
CDR3nt: TGCGCCAGTTCTCTGGAGGGACAGGGTAATTCACCCCTCCACTTT

abundance: -
j_gene: TRBJ2-1
v_gene: TRBV7-3
d_gene: -
CDR3aa: CASSLYDEQFF
CDR3nt: TGTGCCAGCAGCTTATATGATGAGCAGTTCTTC

abundance: -
j_gene: TRBJ2-1
v_gene: TRBV28
d_gene: -
CDR3aa: CASRILTGVPNNEQFF
CDR3nt: TGTGCCAGCAGAATCCTAACGGGAGTACCCAACAATGAGCAGTTCTTC

abundance: -
j_gene: TRBJ1-5
v_gene: TRBV5-1
d_gene: -
CDR3aa: CASSLGILEGSQPQHF
CDR3nt: TGCGCCAGCAGCTTGGGAATTTTGGAGGGGAGTCAGCCCCAGCATTTT

abundance: -
j_gene: TRBJ1-3
v_gene: TRBV2
d_gene: -
CDR3aa: CASSLIRDTIYF
CDR3nt: TGTGCCAGCAGTTTGATACGAGACACCATATATTTT

abundance: -
j_gene: TRBJ2-1
v_gene: TRBV3-1/TRBV3-2
d_gene: -
CDR3aa: CASSQEISSYNEQFF
CDR3nt: TGTGCCAGCAGCCAAGAAATTAGCTCCTACAATGAGCAGTTCTTC

abundance: -
j_gene: TRBJ2-1
v_gene: TRBV4-1
d_gene: TRBD2
CDR3aa: CASGSGTINEQFF
CDR3nt: TGCGCCAGCGGATCCGGGACTATTAATGAGCAGTTCTTC

abundance: -
j_gene: TRBJ2-2
v_gene: TRBV25-1
d_gene: TRBD2
CDR3aa: CASSEPIAGGAGELFF
CDR3nt: TGTGCCAGCAGTGAACCGATAGCGGGAGGGGCGGGGGAGCTGTTTTTT

abundance: -
j_gene: TRBJ2-1
v_gene: TRBV18
d_gene: TRBD2
CDR3aa: CASHLAGEYNEQFF
CDR3nt: TGTGCCAGCCACCTAGCGGGAGAGTACAATGAGCAGTTCTTC

abundance: -
j_gene: TRBJ2-7
v_gene: TRBV7-9
d_gene: TRBD2
CDR3aa: CASSLGAGGPHEQYF
CDR3nt: TGTGCCAGCAGCTTAGGAGCGGGAGGGCCACACGAGCAGTACTTC

abundance: -
j_gene: TRBJ2-7
v_gene: TRBV29-1
d_gene: TRBD2
CDR3aa: CSVEVIAGGRSNEQYF
CDR3nt: TGCAGCGTTGAAGTTATTGCGGGAGGTCGTTCTAACGAGCAGTACTTC

abundance: -
j_gene: TRBJ1-2
v_gene: TRBV4-1
d_gene: -
CDR3aa: CASSQVAGYGYTF
CDR3nt: TGCGCCAGCAGCCAAGTGGCAGGCTATGGCTACACCTTC

abundance: -
j_gene: TRBJ2-1
v_gene: TRBV7-3
d_gene: -
CDR3aa: CASKIGDSEQFF
CDR3nt: TGTGCCAGCAAAATCGGAGATAGTGAGCAGTTCTTC

abundance: -
j_gene: TRBJ2-2
v_gene: TRBV7-9
d_gene: -
CDR3aa: CASSLISTYTGELFF
CDR3nt: TGTGCCAGCAGCTTAATCTCGACTTACACCGGGGAGCTGTTTTTT

abundance: -
j_gene: TRBJ2-7
v_gene: TRBV5-1
d_gene: TRBD2
CDR3aa: CASSSGTSVTYEQYF
CDR3nt: TGCGCCAGCAGCTCCGGGACTAGTGTAACCTACGAGCAGTACTTC

abundance: -
j_gene: TRBJ2-1
v_gene: TRBV27
d_gene: TRBD2
CDR3aa: CASATGGSYNEQFF
CDR3nt: TGTGCCAGCGCCACGGGGGGCTCCTACAATGAGCAGTTCTTC

abundance: few
j_gene: TRBJ2-7
v_gene: TRBV25-1
d_gene: -
CDR3aa: CASSESGRVDEQYF
CDR3nt: TGTGCCAGCAGTGAATCAGGCAGGGTGGACGAGCAGTACTTC